This T cell receptor beta chain was sequenced for a study of immune evolution from preneoplasia to lung adenocarcinoma. Repertoires were generated with immunoSEQ multiplex PCR, while TCRdb's copy carries only in-frame clones and drops some. The sample records more than 4,000 clones, approximately 85% being singletons. The receptor's source is a person aged 65-85 years with lung adenocarcinoma. The sample comprised FFPE atypical adenomatous hyperplasia tissue from the lung. Indicated subset: atypical adenomatous hyperplasia (AAH), lung preneoplasia.

DNA for the CDR3: TGTGCCAGCAGTTACTCGATAGCGGGAGGGCCAAATACGCAGTATTTT. Residues: CASSYSIAGGPNTQYF. This chain connects TRBV6-5 to TRBJ2-3, with 11 positions matching TRBD2. This CDR3 has 16 amino acids. The trim removed 0 bases at V and 7 bases at J, leaving 6 bases unmatched. Germline V gene data show CDR1 as MNHEY and CDR2 as SVGAGI.